The next 5 T cell receptor beta chains were all read from a single sample in a study of blood T cell repertoires in COVID-19 (TCRdb year 2020). Library construction relied on the immunoSEQ multiplex PCR assay. TCRdb obtained this table from immuneACCESS and retained in-frame rearrangements with V and J assigned. These tables miss some clones; where compared with another copy, unresolved V genes account for less than half of the shortfall, and the remainder is unexplained. The sample table lists 290,000 or so clones, roughly 87% of them with a count of one. The ten largest clones represent more than 2% of the sample. The sequencing input was peripheral blood. Receptor source: a man aged 18-30 years with active or convalescent COVID-19.

V gene TRBV24-1 combines with J gene TRBJ1-2; TRBD1 aligns across 7 bases. CDR1 is KGHDR, CDR2 SFDVKD, per germline. With 7 bases clipped from V and 6 bases from J, the junction kept 10 bases outside the gene matches. This CDR3 spans 14 amino acids. The CDR3 loop reads CATRGQLGHDGYTF. The CDR3 DNA reads TGTGCCACCAGGGGACAGTTGGGGCATGATGGCTACACCTTC.

The genes are TRBV18 and TRBJ1-1; unclear D gene. Between the trimmed V and J ends, which lost 5 bases and 1 base, there was a span of 14 bases. Germline CDR1 reads KGHSH; CDR2 reads LQKENI. The CDR3 is 15 amino acids. CDR3 in DNA: TGTGCCAGCTCATCTAGGTCCGTTGGGAACACTGAAGCTTTCTTT. Translated, it gives CASSSRSVGNTEAFF.

The chain couples TRBV6-2 or TRBV6-3 to TRBJ2-5; TRBD2 matches 8 bases. After removal of 6 bases from V and 4 bases from J, the junction contained 22 bases not matched to a gene. CDR3 length: 19 amino acids. The V gene's germline CDR1 is MNHEY and CDR2 SVGEGT. CDR3 sequence reads: CASSSDWPTSGLGVETQYF. Written as DNA, the CDR3 is TGTGCCAGCAGCTCCGACTGGCCCACTAGCGGTCTGGGGGTAGAGACCCAGTACTTC.

The rearrangement joins TRBV2 to TRBJ2-3; 11 bases are a match to TRBD2. The CDR3 is 16 amino acids. Trimming took 4 bases from V and 3 from J; bases not matched to a gene: 6. Germline V gene lookup returns CDR1 SNHLY and CDR2 FYNNEI. CDR3 amino acids: CASSGLAGRPTDTQYF. For the CDR3, the DNA is TGTGCCAGCAGTGGACTAGCGGGACGACCAACAGATACGCAGTATTTT.

The rearrangement joins TRBV21-1 to TRBJ2-7; the table gives TRBD1 as D, unverified against the DNA. TRBV21-1 is designated a pseudogene. This CDR3 region has 15 residues. The CDR3 here is CARRIGGHRVIAQYF. DNA of the CDR3: TGTGCCCGGCGGATAGGTGGACACCGGGTCATCGCGCAGTACTTC.